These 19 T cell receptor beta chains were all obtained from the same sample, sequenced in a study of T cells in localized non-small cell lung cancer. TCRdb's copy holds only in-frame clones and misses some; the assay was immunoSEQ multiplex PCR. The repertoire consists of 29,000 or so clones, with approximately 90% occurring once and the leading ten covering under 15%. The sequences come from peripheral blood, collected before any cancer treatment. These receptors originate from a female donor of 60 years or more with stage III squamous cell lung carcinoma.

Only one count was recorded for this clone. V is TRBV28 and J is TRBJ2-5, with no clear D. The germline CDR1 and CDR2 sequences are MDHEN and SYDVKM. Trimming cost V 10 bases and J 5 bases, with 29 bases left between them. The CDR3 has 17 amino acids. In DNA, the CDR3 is TGTGCCACCCTAAATGGAGCAGCCTCAACCTACGGGGAGACCCAGTACTTC. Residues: CATLNGAASTYGETQYF.

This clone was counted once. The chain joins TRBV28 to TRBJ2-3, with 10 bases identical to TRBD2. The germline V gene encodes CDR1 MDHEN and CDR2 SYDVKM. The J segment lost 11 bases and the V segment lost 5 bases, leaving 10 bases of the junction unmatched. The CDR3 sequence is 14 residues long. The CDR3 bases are TGTGCCAGCAGTCTAGCGGGAGTAAGGAGCCTGCAGTATTTT. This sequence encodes CASSLAGVRSLQYF.

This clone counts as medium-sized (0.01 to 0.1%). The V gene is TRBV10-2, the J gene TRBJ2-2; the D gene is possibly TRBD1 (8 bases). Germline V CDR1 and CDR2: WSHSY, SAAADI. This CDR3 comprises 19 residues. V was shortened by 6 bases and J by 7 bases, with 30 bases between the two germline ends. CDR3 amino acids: CASSRTGLLSGGRVGELFF. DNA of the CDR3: TGCGCCAGCAGCCGGACAGGGCTCCTTTCGGGGGGCCGTGTCGGGGAGCTGTTTTTT.

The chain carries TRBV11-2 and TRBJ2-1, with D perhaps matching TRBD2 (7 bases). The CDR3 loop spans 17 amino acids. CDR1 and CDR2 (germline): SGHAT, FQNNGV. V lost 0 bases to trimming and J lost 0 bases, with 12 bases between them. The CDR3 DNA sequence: TGTGCCAGCAGCTTAGATCTCCGGGGGGCCTCCTACAATGAGCAGTTCTTC. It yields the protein CASSLDLRGASYNEQFF.

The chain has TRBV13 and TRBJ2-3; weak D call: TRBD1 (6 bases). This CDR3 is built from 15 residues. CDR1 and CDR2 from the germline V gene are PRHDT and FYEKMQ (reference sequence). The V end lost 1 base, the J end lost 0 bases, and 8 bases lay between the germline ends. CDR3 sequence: CASSLEGGSTDTQYF. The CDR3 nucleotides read TGTGCCAGCAGCTTAGAAGGGGGTAGCACAGATACGCAGTATTTT.

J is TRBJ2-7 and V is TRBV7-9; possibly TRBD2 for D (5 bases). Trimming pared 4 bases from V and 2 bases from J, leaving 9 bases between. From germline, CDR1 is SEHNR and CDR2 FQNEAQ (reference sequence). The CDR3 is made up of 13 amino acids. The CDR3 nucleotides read TGTGCCAGCAGCTCTCGGGAACCCTACGAGCAGTACTTC. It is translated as CASSSREPYEQYF. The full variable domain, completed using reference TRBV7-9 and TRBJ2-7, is DTGVSQNPRHKITKRGQNVTFRCDPISEHNRLYWYRQTLGQGPEFLTYFQNEAQLEKSRLLSDRFSAERPKGSFSTLEIQRTEQGDSAMYLCASSSREPYEQYFGPGTRLTVT.

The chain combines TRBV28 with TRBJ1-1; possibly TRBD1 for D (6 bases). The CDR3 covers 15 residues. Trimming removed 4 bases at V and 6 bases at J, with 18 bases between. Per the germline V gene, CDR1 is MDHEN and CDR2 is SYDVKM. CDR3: CASSSQARGLAEAFF. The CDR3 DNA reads TGTGCCAGCAGTTCCCAGGCGCGGGGGCTAGCTGAAGCTTTCTTT. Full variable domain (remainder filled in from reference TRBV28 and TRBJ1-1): DVKVTQSSRYLVKRTGEKVFLECVQDMDHENMFWYRQDPGLGLRLIYFSYDVKMKEKGDIPEGYSVSREKKERFSLILESASTNQTSMYLCASSSQARGLAEAFFGQGTRLTVV.

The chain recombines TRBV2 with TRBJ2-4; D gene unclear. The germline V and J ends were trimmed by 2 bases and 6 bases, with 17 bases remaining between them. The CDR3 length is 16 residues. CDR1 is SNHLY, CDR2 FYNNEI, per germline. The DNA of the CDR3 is TGTGCCAGCAGTGAACGCGGAACAGCCGGTTTAAACATTCAGTACTTC. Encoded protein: CASSERGTAGLNIQYF.

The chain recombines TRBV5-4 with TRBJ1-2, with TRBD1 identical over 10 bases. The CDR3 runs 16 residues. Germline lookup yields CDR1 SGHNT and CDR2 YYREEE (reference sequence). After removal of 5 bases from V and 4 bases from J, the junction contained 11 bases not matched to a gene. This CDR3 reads CASRHTGTGASYGYTF. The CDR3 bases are TGTGCCAGCAGGCATACCGGGACAGGGGCAAGCTATGGCTACACCTTC.

The CDR3 nucleotides read TGTGCCAGCAGTTTGCCAGGCCCCGTCGCCGGGGAGCTGTTTTTT. Protein: CASSLPGPVAGELFF. The V call is TRBV28, the J call TRBJ2-2; no reliable D call. Germline-derived CDR1 and CDR2 are MDHEN and SYDVKM. The CDR3 consists of 15 residues. V shed 3 bases and J shed 6 bases, with 14 bases lying between them.

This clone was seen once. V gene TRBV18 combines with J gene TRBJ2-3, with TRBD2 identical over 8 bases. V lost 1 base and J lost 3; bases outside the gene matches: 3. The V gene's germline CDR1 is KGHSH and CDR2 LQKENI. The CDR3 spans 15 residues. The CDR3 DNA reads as TGTGCCAGCTCACCACAAGTAGCGGGAACAGATACGCAGTATTTT. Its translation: CASSPQVAGTDTQYF.

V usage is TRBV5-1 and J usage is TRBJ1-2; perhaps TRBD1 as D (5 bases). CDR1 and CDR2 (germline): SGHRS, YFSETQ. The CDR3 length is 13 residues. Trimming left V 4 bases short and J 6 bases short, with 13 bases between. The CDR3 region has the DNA TGCGCCAGCAGCGAGGGACCACGGGATGGCTACACCTTC. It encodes CASSEGPRDGYTF.

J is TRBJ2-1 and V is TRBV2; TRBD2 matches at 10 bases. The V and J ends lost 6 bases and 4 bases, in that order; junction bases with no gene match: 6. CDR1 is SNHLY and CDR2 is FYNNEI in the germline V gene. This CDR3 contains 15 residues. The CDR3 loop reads CASSLSGGSYNEQFF. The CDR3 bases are TGTGCCAGCAGCCTTAGCGGGGGGTCATACAATGAGCAGTTCTTC.

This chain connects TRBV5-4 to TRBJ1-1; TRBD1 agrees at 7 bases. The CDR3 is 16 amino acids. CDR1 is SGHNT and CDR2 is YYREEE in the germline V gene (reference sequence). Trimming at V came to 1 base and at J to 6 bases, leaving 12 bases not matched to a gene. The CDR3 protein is CASSLKAGGTDAEAFF. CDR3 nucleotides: TGTGCCAGCAGCTTGAAGGCAGGGGGGACGGACGCTGAAGCTTTCTTT.

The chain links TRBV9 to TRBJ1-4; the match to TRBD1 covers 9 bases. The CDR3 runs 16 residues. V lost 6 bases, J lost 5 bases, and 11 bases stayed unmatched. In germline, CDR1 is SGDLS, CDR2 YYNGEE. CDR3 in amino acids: CASNPTGTGYNEKLFF. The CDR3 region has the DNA TGTGCCAGCAACCCCACCGGGACAGGGTACAATGAAAAACTGTTTTTT.

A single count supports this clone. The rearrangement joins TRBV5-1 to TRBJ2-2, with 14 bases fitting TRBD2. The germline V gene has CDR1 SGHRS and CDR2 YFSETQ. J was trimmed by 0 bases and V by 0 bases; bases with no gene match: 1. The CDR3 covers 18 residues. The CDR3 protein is CASSLGGLAGANTGELFF. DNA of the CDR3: TGCGCCAGCAGCTTGGGGGGACTAGCGGGAGCGAACACCGGGGAGCTGTTTTTT.

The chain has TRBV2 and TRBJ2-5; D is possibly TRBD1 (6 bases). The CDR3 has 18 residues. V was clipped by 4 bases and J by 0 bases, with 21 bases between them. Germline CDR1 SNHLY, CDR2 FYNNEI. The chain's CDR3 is CASSGGYWDTQYQETQYF. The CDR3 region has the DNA TGTGCCAGCAGTGGGGGTTATTGGGACACCCAGTACCAAGAGACCCAGTACTTC.

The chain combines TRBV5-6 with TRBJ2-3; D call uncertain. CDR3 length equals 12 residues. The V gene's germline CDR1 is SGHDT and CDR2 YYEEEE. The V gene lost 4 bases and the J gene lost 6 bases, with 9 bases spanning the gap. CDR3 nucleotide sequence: TGTGCCAGCAGCGAGGAAGAGGATACGCAGTATTTT. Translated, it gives CASSEEEDTQYF. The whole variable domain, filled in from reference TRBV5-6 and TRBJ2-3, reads DAGVTQSPTHLIKTRGQQVTLRCSPKSGHDTVSWYQQALGQGPQFIFQYYEEEERQRGNFPDRFSGHQFPNYSSELNVNALLLGDSALYLCASSEEEDTQYFGPGTRLTVL.

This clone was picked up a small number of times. The CDR3 coding sequence is TGTGCCAGCAGCCCCGCGGCTAGCGGTCGCACAGATACGCAGTATTTT. This encodes CASSPAASGRTDTQYF. V is TRBV7-3 and J is TRBJ2-3, with 7 bases aligning to TRBD2. From germline, CDR1 is SGHTA and CDR2 FQGTGA. The CDR3 length is 16 residues. Trimming at V came to 5 bases and at J to 1 base, leaving 9 bases not matched to a gene.